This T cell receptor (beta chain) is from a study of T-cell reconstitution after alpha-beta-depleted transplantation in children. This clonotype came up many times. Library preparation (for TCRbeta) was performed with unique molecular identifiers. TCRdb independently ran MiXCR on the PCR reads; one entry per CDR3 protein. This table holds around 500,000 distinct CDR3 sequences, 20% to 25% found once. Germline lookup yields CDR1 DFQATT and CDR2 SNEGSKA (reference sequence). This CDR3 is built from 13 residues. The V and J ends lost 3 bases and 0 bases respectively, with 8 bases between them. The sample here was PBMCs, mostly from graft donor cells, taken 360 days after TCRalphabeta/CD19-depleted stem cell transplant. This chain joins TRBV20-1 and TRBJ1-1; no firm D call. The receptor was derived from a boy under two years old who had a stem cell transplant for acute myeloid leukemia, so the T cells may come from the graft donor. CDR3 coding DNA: TGCAGTGCTAGTGAGCACATGAACACTGAAGCTTTCTTT. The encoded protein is CSASEHMNTEAFF.